Shown below are 16 T cell receptor beta chains from a single sample sequenced in a study. In TCRdb, the 5' RACE reads were re-called with MiXCR into one record per CDR3 protein. This sample has under 45,000 distinct CDR3 sequences, with roughly 21% found just once. The sorted Tregs were CD4+CD25+CD127-/low cells. Sequencing was carried out using Tregs sorted from blood. Source of these receptors: a female donor with breast cancer.

This clonotype has at least ten counts. Written as DNA, the CDR3 is TGTGCCAGCAGTTCCGGGACTAGCGGGAGTACAGATACGCAGTATTTT. Protein: CASSSGTSGSTDTQYF. The chain couples TRBV6-5 to TRBJ2-3; 14 bases are shared with TRBD2. With 4 bases clipped from V and 3 bases from J, the junction kept 3 bases outside the gene matches. Per the germline V gene, CDR1 is MNHEY and CDR2 is SVGAGI. CDR3 length equals 16 residues.

The chain employs TRBV3-1 and TRBJ2-7; TRBD1 matches at 8 bases. J lost 0 bases, V lost 4 bases, and 17 bases had no gene match. This CDR3 has 19 amino acids. Per the germline V gene, CDR1 is LGHDT and CDR2 is YNNKEL (reference sequence). The CDR3 nucleotides read TGTGCCAGCAGCCCCCTGTTCATCCCCGGGACAGGTCTCTCCTACGAGCAGTACTTC. As protein: CASSPLFIPGTGLSYEQYF.

There are a few counts of this clonotype. The rearrangement links TRBV7-2 to TRBJ2-3, with 8 bases fitting TRBD2. Germline V lookup: CDR1 SGHTA, CDR2 FQGNSA. J was trimmed by 2 bases and V by 6 bases; bases with no gene match: 10. CDR3 length: 16 residues. In DNA form, the CDR3 reads TGTGCCAGCAGTTTCATACTAGCGGAGGACACAGATACGCAGTATTTT. Translated, it gives CASSFILAEDTDTQYF.

About this clonotype itself: A junction end diverges from the germline sequence, so it may reflect a read error. The genes are TRBV6-5 and TRBJ2-5, with a tentative D call TRBD1 (6 bases). The CDR3 loop spans 11 amino acids. Germline loops: CDR1 MNHEY, CDR2 SVGAGI. The CDR3 protein is CASSYQGTRYF. The CDR3, as DNA: TGTGCCAGCAGTTACCAGGGGACCCGGTACTTC.

Turning to this clonotype: This could be a read error, since a much larger clone is one nucleotide away. The chain is built from TRBV5-5 and TRBJ2-7, with TRBD2 identical over 8 bases. There are 15 residues in the CDR3. Looked up from germline, CDR1 is SGHKS and CDR2 is YYEKEE (reference sequence). This CDR3 reads CSSSLSGGRSYEQYF. CDR3 nucleotides: TGTTCCAGCAGCTTAAGCGGCGGGAGGTCCTACGAGCAGTACTTC.

DNA for the CDR3: TGTGCCAGCAGCTCGGCTAGCACAGATACGCAGTATTTT. Amino acids: CASSSASTDTQYF. The chain employs TRBV25-1 and TRBJ2-3, with D unresolved. The CDR3 length is 13 residues. CDR1 MGHDK and CDR2 SYGVNS come from the germline V gene. V dropped 6 bases and J dropped 0 bases, with 7 bases sitting between them.

This clonotype was seen at least ten times. The rearrangement uses TRBV12-3 or TRBV12-4 and TRBJ1-5; 12 bases match TRBD1. J lost 6 bases, V lost 6 bases, and 9 bases had no gene match. The CDR3 is 16 amino acids. CDR3 coding DNA: TGTGCCAGCAGGCGTACCGGGACAGGGGGCGGTCAGCCCCAGCATTTT. Translating gives CASRRTGTGGGQPQHF.

On this clonotype itself: This may be a read error: a much more frequent sequence differs by one nucleotide. The genes are TRBV12-3 or TRBV12-4 and TRBJ2-3; 12 bases map to TRBD2. This CDR3 contains 19 residues. Losses at the gene ends were 7 bases for V and 0 bases for J; bases not matched to a gene: 14. The CDR3 reads CASTPWATSGSISTDTQYF. The CDR3 DNA reads TGTGCCAGCACTCCGTGGGCGACTAGCGGGAGTATTAGCACAGATACGCAGTATTTT.

This clonotype was seen a few times. One end of the junction fails to match germline, which may point to a read error. The chain has TRBV4-1 and TRBJ2-7; TRBD2 agrees at 13 bases. The CDR3 is 15 amino acids. Germline lookup yields CDR1 MGHRA and CDR2 YSYEKL. The CDR3 loop reads CASSPGLAGAYEQYF. CDR3 bases: TGTGCCAGCAGCCCCGGACTAGCGGGAGCCTACGAGCAGTACTTC.

This clonotype has a handful of counts. The chain recombines TRBV5-1 with TRBJ2-2; possibly TRBD1 or TRBD2 for D (5 bases each). Germline lookup yields CDR1 SGHRS and CDR2 YFSETQ. The CDR3 sequence is 15 residues long. Trimming shortened V by 3 bases and J by 4 bases, and 13 bases separated the two germline ends. As DNA, the CDR3 is TGCGCCAGCAGCTCGCAGGGACCATCCACCGGGGAGCTGTTTTTT. This sequence encodes CASSSQGPSTGELFF.

With respect to this clonotype: A read error is possible here, since a much larger clone lies one base away. The V gene is TRBV6-5, the J gene TRBJ1-1, with TRBD1 matching over 9 bases. The J segment lost 5 bases and the V segment lost 5 bases, leaving 3 bases of the junction unmatched. CDR3 length: 13 amino acids. Germline CDR1 reads MNHEY; CDR2 reads SVGAGI. The chain's CDR3 is CASSPDRGTEAFF. The CDR3 DNA reads as TGTGCCAGCAGTCCAGACAGGGGGACTGAAGCTTTCTTT.

Note on this clonotype: One junction end does not reproduce the germline sequence, and a read error may be involved. The chain couples TRBV7-2 to TRBJ2-1, with D possibly TRBD2 on 7 matching bases. The CDR3 contains 15 residues. Germline CDR1 and CDR2: SGHTA and FQGNSA. The CDR3 sequence: CASSLTGWGGNEQFF. The CDR3 nucleotides are TGTGCCAGCAGCCTCACGGGGTGGGGGGGCAATGAGCAGTTCTTT.

This clonotype was counted once. The conserved closing phenylalanine or tryptophan is absent in this CDR3, likely reflecting a read error. No DNA is shown, since the ends of the CDR3 on it are uncertain; the CDR3 is the one TCRdb lists. The V gene is TRBV6-4, the J gene TRBJ2-2; the DNA was not used to check the table's D call, TRBD2. Termini included, the CDR3 measures 16 amino acids. CDR1 and CDR2 from the germline V gene are MRHNA and SNTAGT. CDR3 loop: CASRGLAGEENRGAVL.

The chain carries TRBV11-1 and TRBJ2-7, with D possibly matching TRBD2 (5 bases). V lost 3 bases and J 3 bases, leaving 12 bases between the germline ends. The germline V gene encodes CDR1 SGHAT and CDR2 FQDESV (reference sequence). The length of the CDR3 is 14 residues. The CDR3 is CASSFEGDGYEQYF. In DNA form, the CDR3 reads TGTGCCAGCAGCTTCGAGGGCGATGGCTACGAGCAGTACTTC.

V gene TRBV9 combines with J gene TRBJ1-1, with TRBD1 matching over 10 bases. Trimming took 4 bases from V and 8 from J; bases not matched to a gene: 5. Germline loops: CDR1 SGDLS, CDR2 YYNGEE. CDR3 length: 13 residues. CDR3 DNA: TGTGCCAGCAGCCTGACAGGGGGCCCCGAAGCTTTCTTT. Protein product: CASSLTGGPEAFF. The complete variable domain, with remaining parts taken from reference TRBV9 and TRBJ1-1, reads DSGVTQTPKHLITATGQRVTLRCSPRSGDLSVYWYQQSLDQGLQFLIQYYNGEERAKGNILERFSAQQFPDLHSELNLSSLELGDSALYFCASSLTGGPEAFFGQGTRLTVV.

The chain carries TRBV5-6 and TRBJ2-5; D not certain. This CDR3 contains 12 residues. Trimming pared 3 bases from V and 4 bases from J, leaving 7 bases between. The germline V gene encodes CDR1 SGHDT and CDR2 YYEEEE. This chain's CDR3 is CASSSTSETQYF. The CDR3 nucleotides read TGTGCCAGCAGCTCGACATCAGAGACCCAGTACTTC.